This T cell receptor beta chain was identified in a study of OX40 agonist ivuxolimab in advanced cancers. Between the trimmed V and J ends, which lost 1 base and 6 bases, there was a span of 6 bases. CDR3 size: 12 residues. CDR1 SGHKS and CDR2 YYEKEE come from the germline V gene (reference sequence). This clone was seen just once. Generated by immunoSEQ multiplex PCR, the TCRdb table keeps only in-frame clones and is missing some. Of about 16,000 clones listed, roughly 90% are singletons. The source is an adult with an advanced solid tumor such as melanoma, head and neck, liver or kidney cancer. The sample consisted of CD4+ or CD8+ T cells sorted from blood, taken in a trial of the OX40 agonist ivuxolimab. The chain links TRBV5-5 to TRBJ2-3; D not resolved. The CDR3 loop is CASSLKADTQYF. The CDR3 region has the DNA TGTGCCAGCAGCTTGAAGGCTGATACGCAGTATTTT.